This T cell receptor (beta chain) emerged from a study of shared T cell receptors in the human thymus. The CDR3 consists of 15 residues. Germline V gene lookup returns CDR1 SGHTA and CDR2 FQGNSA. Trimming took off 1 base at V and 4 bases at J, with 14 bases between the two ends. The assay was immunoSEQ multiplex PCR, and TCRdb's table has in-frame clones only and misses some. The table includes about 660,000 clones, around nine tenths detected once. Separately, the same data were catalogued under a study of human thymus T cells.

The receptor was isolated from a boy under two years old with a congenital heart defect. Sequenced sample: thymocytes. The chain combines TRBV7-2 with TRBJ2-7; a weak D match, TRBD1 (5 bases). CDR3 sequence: CASSLDLGPRYEQYF. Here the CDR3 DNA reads TGTGCCAGCAGCTTAGATTTGGGGCCGCGATACGAGCAGTACTTC.